This section outlines one TCR beta chain sequence together with its context. The data originate from a study of human thymus T cells. Repertoires were generated with immunoSEQ multiplex PCR, while TCRdb's copy carries only in-frame clones and drops some. The repertoire includes about 60,000 clones, approximately 95% of them detected once, and around 6% sits in the top ten. Germline assignment: CDR1 SGHDT and CDR2 YYEEEE. This CDR3 has 15 residues. J gave up 9 bases and V 2 bases, and 7 bases lay outside the gene matches. The source is a boy younger than two with a congenital heart defect but otherwise immunologically healthy. The specimen sequenced was blood. The chain recombines TRBV5-6 with TRBJ2-5; 13 nucleotides agree with TRBD2. CDR3 in DNA: TGTGCCAGCAGCTTCGGACTAGCGGGGGAGGAGGCCCAGTACTTC. This codes for CASSFGLAGEEAQYF.